These 9 T cell receptor beta chains came from one sample sequenced in a study of CD8+CD57+ T cells in acquired aplastic anemia. Individuals selected for sequencing had exhibited CD8+CD57+ cell expansion on flow cytometry. Profiling of TCR beta VDJ combinations and CDR3 sequences used genomic DNA as template. TCRdb reprocessed the reads with MiXCR, giving one entry per CDR3 protein. The table has roughly 170,000 distinct CDR3 sequences, about 50% seen once; the top ten hold over 10%. The sample taken for sequencing was sorted CD4+, CD8+, or CD8+CD57+ T cells (not recorded which) from PBMCs. These receptors came from a human donor with aplastic anemia.

Only one count was recorded for this clonotype. A much larger clone differs by one base, so this may be a read error. The V gene is TRBV6-1, the J gene TRBJ2-7; 7 nucleotides agree with TRBD1. Germline loops: CDR1 MNHNS, CDR2 SASEGT. This CDR3 region has 14 residues. The CDR3 is CASSEGGQLYEQHF. The CDR3 nucleotides read TGTGCCAGCAGTGAAGGGGGACAGCTCTACGAGCAGCACTTC.

The V call is TRBV7-9, the J call TRBJ2-7, with D uncertain. Between the trimmed V and J ends, which lost 7 bases and 1 base, there was a span of 11 bases. Germline loops: CDR1 SEHNR, CDR2 FQNEAQ (reference sequence). The CDR3 is 13 amino acids. CDR3: CASTQAQSYEQYF. CDR3 nucleotides: TGTGCCAGCACCCAGGCTCAATCCTACGAGCAGTACTTC.

This chain joins TRBV12-3 or TRBV12-4 and TRBJ1-5, with 8 bases that match TRBD1. CDR3 size: 15 residues. Losses at the gene ends were 4 bases for V and 2 bases for J; bases not matched to a gene: 4. The CDR3 bases are TGTGCCAGCAGTTCGGACAGGGAGGGCAATCAGCCCCAGCATTTT. Translation: CASSSDREGNQPQHF.

The chain is built from TRBV25-1 and TRBJ1-5; D not resolved. Trimming left V 4 bases short and J 5 bases short, with 15 bases between. CDR1 MGHDK and CDR2 SYGVNS come from the germline V gene. CDR3 size: 15 residues. The CDR3 protein is CASSGGGMTDQPQHF. In nucleotides, the CDR3 is TGTGCCAGCAGTGGGGGAGGGATGACCGATCAGCCCCAGCATTTT.

Many counts were recorded for this clonotype. The gene calls are TRBV9 and TRBJ2-1, with 11 bases lining up with TRBD2. The CDR3 extends over 18 amino acids. The germline gives CDR1 SGDLS, CDR2 YYNGEE. V was pared by 0 bases and J by 4 bases, with 9 bases of the junction left unmatched. CDR3 region: CASSVGGLAGGLYNEQFF. CDR3 in DNA: TGTGCCAGCAGCGTAGGAGGGTTAGCGGGGGGGCTATACAATGAGCAGTTCTTC.

This clonotype was observed a few times. The chain joins TRBV15 to TRBJ1-5; D remains ambiguous. The CDR3 is 15 residues long. Germline assignment: CDR1 LNHNV and CDR2 YYDKDF (reference sequence). The V end lost 0 bases, the J end lost 2 bases, and 8 bases lay between the germline ends. Here the CDR3 DNA reads TGTGCCACCAGCAGAGACGATAGAGGCAATCAGCCCCAGCATTTT. Residues: CATSRDDRGNQPQHF.

The genes are TRBV29-1 and TRBJ1-1, with unresolved D. There are 13 residues in the CDR3. V was trimmed by 5 bases and J by 0 bases, leaving 10 bases between them. The germline gives CDR1 SQVTM, CDR2 ANQGSEA. DNA for the CDR3: TGCAGCGTTTGTGGGCGGATGAACACTGAAGCTTTCTTT. Its translation is CSVCGRMNTEAFF.

Only a few counts were recorded for this clonotype. V and J are TRBV9 and TRBJ2-6; maybe TRBD2 (6 bases). CDR1 and CDR2 (germline): SGDLS, YYNGEE. CDR3 size: 19 residues. With 3 bases removed from V and 2 bases from J, the gap between germline ends came to 21 bases. CDR3 protein: CASSGRARNGGTGANVLTF. CDR3 sequence (DNA): TGTGCCAGCAGCGGAAGGGCCCGAAATGGGGGGACTGGGGCCAACGTCCTGACTTTC.

The V and J genes are TRBV2 and TRBJ1-6, with D unresolved. Trimming pared 7 bases from V and 6 bases from J, leaving 16 bases between. The CDR3 has 15 amino acids. Germline CDR1 and CDR2: SNHLY and FYNNEI. CDR3 in amino acids: CASKTRENTNSPLHF. The DNA of the CDR3 is TGTGCCAGCAAGACAAGGGAGAACACTAATTCACCCCTCCACTTT.